The text below deals with one T cell receptor (beta chain). Its antigen remains unknown. This specimen belongs to a study of cytomegalovirus exposure and HLA in healthy donors. Study-wide findings and caveats: 87-base-pair reads could not separate some V segments, including TRBV6-2 and TRBV6-3. In a later analysis, HLA-C alleles had the fewest associated TCRs, DRB1 alleles the most. Sequencing likely caused a cluster of highly shared sequence variants.

PCR used 60 Vbeta primers and 13 Jbeta primers. TCRdb keeps only in-frame clones here, not all; method: immunoSEQ multiplex PCR. The repertoire has approximately 120,000 clones, 74% of them found once; the top ten carry 2% to 2.5%. Germline V gene data show CDR1 as SGHRS and CDR2 as YFSETQ. The CDR3 contains 15 residues. V gave up 4 bases and J gave up 4 bases, with 16 bases separating them. Healthy bone marrow donors formed the donor group. This sequence originates from a human donor in good health. This rearrangement joins TRBV5-1 to TRBJ2-3, with D tentatively TRBD1 (6 bases). Sequencing input: PBMCs. The CDR3 bases are TGCGCCAGCAGCCCGCAGAAGGGGGTCGCAGATACGCAGTATTTT. This gives the protein CASSPQKGVADTQYF.